This T cell receptor (beta chain) was captured in a study of CD8 T cells in ankylosing spondylitis. This clonotype has just a few counts. Its antigen is not identified. Study-wide findings and caveats: Within ankylosing spondylitis blood, a TCR beta motif made up of under 10 highly homologous variants appeared to be characteristic.

It was by quantitative 5'-RACE with molecular barcodes that TCR beta libraries were made. TCRdb analysed the 5' RACE reads with MiXCR anew, one entry per CDR3 protein. The table lists hundreds of thousands of distinct CDR3 sequences, about a sixth of them singletons, with just over 1% in the top ten. The sample was blood, either unsorted or a sorted T cell fraction (not recorded which). The sequence came from a male donor with ankylosing spondylitis.

In nucleotides, the CDR3 is TGTGCCAGCAGTTACAGGCGTATGAACACTGAAGCTTTCTTT. Translating gives CASSYRRMNTEAFF. The rearrangement uses TRBV2 and TRBJ1-1, with TRBD1 as a possible D gene (5 bases). The V end lost 5 bases, the J end lost 0 bases, and 10 bases lay between the germline ends. The CDR3 contains 14 residues. Germline CDR1 reads SNHLY; CDR2 reads FYNNEI.